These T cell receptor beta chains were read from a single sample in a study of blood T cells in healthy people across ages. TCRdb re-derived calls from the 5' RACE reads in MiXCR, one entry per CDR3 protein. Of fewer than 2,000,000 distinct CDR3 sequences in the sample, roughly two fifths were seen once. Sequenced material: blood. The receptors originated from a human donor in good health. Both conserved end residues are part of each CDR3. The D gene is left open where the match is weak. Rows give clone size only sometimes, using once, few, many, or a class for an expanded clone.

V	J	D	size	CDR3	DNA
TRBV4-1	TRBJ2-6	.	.	CASSQDFSPHVLTF	TGCGCCAGCAGCCAAGATTTTTCCCCCCACGTCCTGACTTTC
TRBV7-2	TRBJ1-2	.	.	CASSRMGANYGYTF	TGTGCCAGCAGCCGGATGGGGGCAAACTATGGCTACACCTTC
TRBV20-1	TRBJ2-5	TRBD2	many	CSSPRGGASETQYF	TGCAGTTCTCCACGCGGGGGGGCCTCAGAGACCCAGTACTTC
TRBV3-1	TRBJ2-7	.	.	CASSQYPDREQYF	TGTGCCAGCAGCCAATATCCCGACAGAGAGCAGTACTTC
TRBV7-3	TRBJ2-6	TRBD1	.	CASSLWGRGSSGANVLTF	TGTGCCAGCAGCTTGTGGGGCAGGGGGTCCTCTGGGGCCAACGTCCTGACTTTC
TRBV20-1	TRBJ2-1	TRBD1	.	CSARDRGPYNEQFF	TGCAGTGCTAGGGACAGGGGGCCCTACAATGAGCAGTTCTTC
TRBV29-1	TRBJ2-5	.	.	CSVRGQQGTQYF	TGCAGCGTTCGGGGTCAGCAGGGGACCCAGTACTTC
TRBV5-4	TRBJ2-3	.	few	CASQGLSTDTQYF	TGTGCCAGCCAGGGATTAAGCACAGATACGCAGTATTTT
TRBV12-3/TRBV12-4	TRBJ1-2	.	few	CASSSLQVNYGYTF	TGTGCCAGCAGTTCCTTACAGGTTAACTATGGCTACACCTTC
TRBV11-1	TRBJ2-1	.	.	CASNARTTSSYNEQFF	TGTGCCAGCAACGCACGGACTACCAGCTCCTACAATGAGCAGTTCTTC
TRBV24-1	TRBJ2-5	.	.	CATRRGVWKETQYF	TGTGCCACCAGGAGAGGGGTTTGGAAAGAGACCCAGTACTTC
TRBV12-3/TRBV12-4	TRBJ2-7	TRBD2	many	CATGRGTTYEQYF	TGTGCCACCGGGAGGGGGACTACCTACGAGCAGTACTTC
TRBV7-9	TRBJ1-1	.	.	CASSLGEWGFTEAFF	TGTGCCAGCAGCTTAGGGGAATGGGGTTTCACTGAAGCTTTCTTT
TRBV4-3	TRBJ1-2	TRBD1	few	CASSQVGRGHGYTF	TGCGCCAGCAGCCAAGTAGGCAGGGGGCATGGCTACACCTTC
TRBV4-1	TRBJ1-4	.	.	CASSQVFGTGEKLFF	TGCGCCAGCAGCCAAGTTTTTGGGACGGGGGAAAAACTGTTTTTT
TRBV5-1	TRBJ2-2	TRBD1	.	CASSRILTGGESGAGELFF	TGCGCCAGCAGCCGCATATTAACAGGGGGCGAGTCGGGAGCCGGGGAGCTGTTTTTT
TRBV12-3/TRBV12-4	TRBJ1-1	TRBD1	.	CASSLGTGYGTEAFF	TGTGCCAGCAGTTTGGGGACAGGGTACGGCACTGAAGCTTTCTTT
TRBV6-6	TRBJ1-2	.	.	CASSNQGTSRGYTF	TGTGCCAGCAGTAACCAGGGGACTTCTCGTGGCTACACCTTC
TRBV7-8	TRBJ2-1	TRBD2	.	CASSLAGTSGGAAPYNEQFF	TGTGCCAGCAGCTTAGCTGGGACTAGCGGGGGGGCGGCCCCCTACAATGAGCAGTTCTTC
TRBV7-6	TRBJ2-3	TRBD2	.	CASSISGESTDTQYF	TGTGCCAGCAGCATTAGCGGGGAAAGCACAGATACGCAGTATTTT
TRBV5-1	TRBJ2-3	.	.	CASSLVGTGARTDTQYF	TGCGCCAGCAGCTTGGTGGGAACGGGGGCCCGCACAGATACGCAGTATTTT
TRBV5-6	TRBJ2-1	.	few	CASSLVNNLRFF	TGTGCCAGCAGCTTGGTTAACAATCTCCGGTTCTTC
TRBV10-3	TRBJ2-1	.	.	CAISVTVYDEQFF	TGTGCCATCAGTGTAACAGTATACGATGAGCAGTTCTTC
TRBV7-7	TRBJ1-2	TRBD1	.	CASSQDRDRGHGYTF	TGTGCCAGCAGCCAAGACCGGGACAGGGGGCATGGCTACACCTTC
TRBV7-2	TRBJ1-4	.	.	CASSPDSATNEKLFF	TGTGCCAGCAGCCCCGACAGTGCAACTAATGAAAAACTGTTTTTT
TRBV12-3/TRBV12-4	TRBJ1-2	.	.	CASNLGGRGYTF	TGTGCCAGCAACCTAGGGGGGAGAGGCTACACCTTC
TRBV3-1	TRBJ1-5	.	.	CASSQYRPDSNQPQHF	TGTGCCAGCAGCCAATATAGGCCGGATAGCAATCAGCCCCAGCATTTT
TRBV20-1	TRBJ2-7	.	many	CSARDLASHEQYF	TGCAGTGCTAGAGATTTGGCCAGCCACGAGCAGTACTTC
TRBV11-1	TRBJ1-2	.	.	CASSQRQSYYGYTF	TGTGCCAGCAGCCAGAGGCAGTCATACTATGGCTACACCTTC
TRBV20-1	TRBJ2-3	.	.	CSARDLGTTSTDTQYF	TGCAGTGCTAGAGATCTAGGGACAACTAGCACAGATACGCAGTATTTT
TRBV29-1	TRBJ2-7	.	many	CSGLTGNSYEQYF	TGCAGCGGACTTACAGGGAACTCCTACGAGCAGTACTTC
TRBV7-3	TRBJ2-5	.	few	CASSLNPGAETQYF	TGTGCCAGCAGCTTGAACCCGGGAGCGGAGACCCAGTACTTC
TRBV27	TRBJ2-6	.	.	CASGALGANVLTF	TGTGCCAGCGGGGCGTTAGGGGCCAACGTCCTGACTTTC
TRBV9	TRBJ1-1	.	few	CASSNSPRDPLEAFF	TGTGCCAGCAGCAACAGCCCCCGGGACCCTCTTGAAGCTTTCTTT
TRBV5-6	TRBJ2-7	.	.	CASSLSPRPSTYEQYF	TGTGCCAGCAGCTTATCCCCCAGGCCATCGACCTACGAGCAGTACTTC
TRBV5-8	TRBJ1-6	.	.	CASSRGSSGTDNSPLHF	TGTGCCAGCAGTCGGGGGTCCTCCGGGACGGATAATTCACCCCTCCACTTT
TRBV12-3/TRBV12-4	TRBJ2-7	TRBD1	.	CASSTGPGTGHRDSYEQYF	TGTGCCAGCAGTACAGGTCCCGGGACAGGGCACCGGGACTCCTACGAGCAGTACTTC
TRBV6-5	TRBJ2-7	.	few	CASSYLGTGYEQYF	TGTGCCAGCAGTTACTTGGGGACTGGCTACGAGCAGTACTTC
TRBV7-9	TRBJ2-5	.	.	CASSLIILGRQEIQYF	TGTGCCAGCAGCTTAATTATTCTCGGCCGTCAAGAGATCCAGTACTTC
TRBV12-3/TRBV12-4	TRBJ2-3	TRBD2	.	CASSLGTSGGYTDTQYF	TGTGCCAGCAGTTTGGGGACTAGCGGGGGGTACACAGATACGCAGTATTTT
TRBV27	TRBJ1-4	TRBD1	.	CTSSPGGEEKLFF	TGTACCAGCAGTCCAGGGGGCGAGGAAAAACTGTTTTTT
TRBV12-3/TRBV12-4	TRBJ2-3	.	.	CASSRTPGGGTQYF	TGTGCCAGCAGCCGGACTCCAGGGGGGGGTACGCAGTATTTT
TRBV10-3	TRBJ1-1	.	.	CAIRGDTNTEAFF	TGTGCCATCAGGGGGGACACGAACACTGAAGCTTTCTTT
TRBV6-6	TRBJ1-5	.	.	CASSSSFGQPQHF	TGTGCCAGCAGCTCATCCTTCGGTCAGCCCCAGCATTTT
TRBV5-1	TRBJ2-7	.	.	CASSSSETVSGGEQYF	TGCGCCAGCAGCTCGAGTGAAACAGTGAGTGGGGGGGAGCAGTACTTC
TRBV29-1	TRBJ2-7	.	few	CSVDNTPGSREQYF	TGCAGCGTTGATAATACCCCTGGGAGTCGGGAGCAGTACTTC
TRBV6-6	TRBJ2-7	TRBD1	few	CASSTRTGGEEAYEQYF	TGTGCCAGCAGTACTCGGACAGGGGGCGAAGAAGCCTACGAGCAGTACTTC
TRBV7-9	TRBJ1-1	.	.	CASSLSNRGSGPEAFF	TGTGCCAGCAGCTTAAGTAATCGAGGGTCGGGGCCTGAAGCTTTCTTT
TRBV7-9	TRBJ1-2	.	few	CASSTPPRSGPPNYGYTF	TGTGCCAGCAGCACCCCACCCAGGTCGGGACCGCCTAACTATGGCTACACCTTC
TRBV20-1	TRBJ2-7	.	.	CSARLTGRHEQYF	TGCAGTGCTAGGTTGACAGGGAGGCACGAGCAGTACTTC
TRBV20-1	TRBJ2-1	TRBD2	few	CSARSSGGALEEQFF	TGCAGTGCTAGATCTAGCGGGGGGGCCTTGGAAGAGCAGTTCTTC
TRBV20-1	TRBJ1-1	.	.	CSAPNGDRGNTEAFF	TGCAGTGCCCCCAACGGGGACCGGGGGAACACTGAAGCTTTCTTT